This T cell receptor beta chain was sequenced during a study of cytomegalovirus exposure and HLA in healthy donors. Study conclusions and caveats: There were some public TCRs occurring in many donors, but most TCR sequences were rare.

This CDR3 has 14 amino acids. Trimming stripped 2 bases from V and 2 bases from J, with 9 bases between. Looked up from germline, CDR1 is MNHEY and CDR2 is SMNVEV (reference sequence). The PCR employed 60 Vbeta primers together with 13 Jbeta primers. Per the original methods: Unique TCR beta chains totaled roughly 80 million in a later count, with around 11 million of them shared. Libraries were prepared by immunoSEQ multiplex PCR; TCRdb keeps only in-frame clonotypes and omits some of them. The V and J calls and the clone size are those of that table, but D and trimming were determined from the DNA. The repertoire holds roughly 140,000 clones, almost 80% seen once, with 1.7% in the top ten. To note about this clone: Antigen specificity is unknown. Within the sample, other DNA sequences also encode this same CDR3.

All donors participated as healthy donors of bone marrow. Nominally healthy donors were sampled, though unrecorded immune exposures were likely. The receptor was isolated from a woman aged 25 to 39 in good health and CMV-seronegative. Material: PBMCs. The chain is built from TRBV27 and TRBJ1-2, with a tentative D call TRBD1 (6 bases). The CDR3 DNA reads TGTGCCAGCAGTTTAGGGCAGGGGAACTATGGCTACACCTTC. Its protein product is CASSLGQGNYGYTF.